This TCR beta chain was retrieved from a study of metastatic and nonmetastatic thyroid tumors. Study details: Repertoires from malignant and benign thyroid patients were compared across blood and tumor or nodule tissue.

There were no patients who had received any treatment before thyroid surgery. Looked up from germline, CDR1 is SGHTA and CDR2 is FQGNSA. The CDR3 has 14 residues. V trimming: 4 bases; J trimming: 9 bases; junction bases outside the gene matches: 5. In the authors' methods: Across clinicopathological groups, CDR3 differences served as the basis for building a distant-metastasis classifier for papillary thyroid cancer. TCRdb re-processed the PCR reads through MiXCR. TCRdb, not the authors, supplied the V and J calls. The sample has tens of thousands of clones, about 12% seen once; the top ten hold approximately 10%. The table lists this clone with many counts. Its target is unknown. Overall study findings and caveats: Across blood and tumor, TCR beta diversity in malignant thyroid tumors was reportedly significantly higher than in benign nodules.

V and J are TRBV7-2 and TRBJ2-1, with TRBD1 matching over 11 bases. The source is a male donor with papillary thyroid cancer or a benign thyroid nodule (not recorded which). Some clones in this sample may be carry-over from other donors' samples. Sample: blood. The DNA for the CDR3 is TGTGCCAGCAGCTCTGGGACAGGGGGAAGTGAGCAGTTCTTC. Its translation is CASSSGTGGSEQFF.